These 2 T cell receptor beta chains share one sample of origin, sequenced in a study of CD8 T cells in Susac syndrome. An input of roughly 0.45 to 1 ug of RNA was subjected to reverse transcription using random hexamers. MiXCR, run by TCRdb on the immunoSEQ multiplex PCR reads, gives a single entry per CDR3 protein. The profile shows about 150,000 distinct CDR3 sequences, around 95% of them singletons. The specimen was CD8+ T cells from PBMCs. Receptors were obtained from a human donor with multiple sclerosis.

The J gene is TRBJ1-2, the V gene TRBV2; the D gene is possibly TRBD1 (5 bases). The CDR3 has 14 amino acids. The germline V gene has CDR1 SNHLY and CDR2 FYNNEI. Trimming removed 4 bases from V and 5 bases from J, with 14 bases in between. The DNA of the CDR3 is TGTGCCAGCAGTGGAGGGGTGATGAAGTATGGCTACACCTTC. Amino acid sequence: CASSGGVMKYGYTF. The entire variable domain, with the rest obtained from reference TRBV2 and TRBJ1-2, is as follows: EPEVTQTPSHQVTQMGQEVILRCVPISNHLYFYWYRQILGQKVEFLVSFYNNEISEKSEIFDDQFSVERPDGSNFTLKIRSTKLEDSAMYFCASSGGVMKYGYTFGSGTRLTVV.

The rearrangement joins TRBV7-2 to TRBJ2-5, with 13 positions matching TRBD2. The CDR3 covers 15 residues. Germline V gene lookup returns CDR1 SGHTA and CDR2 FQGNSA. With 7 bases clipped from V and 4 bases from J, the junction kept 6 bases outside the gene matches. The CDR3 here is CASNRLAGGGETQYF. The CDR3 region has the DNA TGTGCCAGCAACCGACTAGCGGGGGGCGGAGAGACCCAGTACTTC.